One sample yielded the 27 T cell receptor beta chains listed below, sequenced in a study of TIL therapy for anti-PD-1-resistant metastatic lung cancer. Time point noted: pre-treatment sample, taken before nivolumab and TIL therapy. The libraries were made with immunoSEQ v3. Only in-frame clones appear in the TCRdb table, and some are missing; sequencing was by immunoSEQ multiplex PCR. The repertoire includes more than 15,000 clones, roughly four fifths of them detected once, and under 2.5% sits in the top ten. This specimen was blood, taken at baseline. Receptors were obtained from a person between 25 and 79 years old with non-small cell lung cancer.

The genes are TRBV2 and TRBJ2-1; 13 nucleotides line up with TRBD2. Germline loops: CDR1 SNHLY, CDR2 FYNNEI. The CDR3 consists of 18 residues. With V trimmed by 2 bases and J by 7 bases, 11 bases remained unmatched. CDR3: CASSESTSGRHYWNEQFF. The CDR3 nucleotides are TGTGCCAGCAGTGAATCGACTAGCGGGAGGCACTACTGGAATGAGCAGTTCTTC.

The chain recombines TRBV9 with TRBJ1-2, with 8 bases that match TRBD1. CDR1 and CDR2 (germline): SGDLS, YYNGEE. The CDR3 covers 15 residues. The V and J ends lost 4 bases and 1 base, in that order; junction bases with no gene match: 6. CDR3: CASSSYRGGNYGYTF. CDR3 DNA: TGTGCCAGCAGCTCATACAGGGGGGGTAACTATGGCTACACCTTC.

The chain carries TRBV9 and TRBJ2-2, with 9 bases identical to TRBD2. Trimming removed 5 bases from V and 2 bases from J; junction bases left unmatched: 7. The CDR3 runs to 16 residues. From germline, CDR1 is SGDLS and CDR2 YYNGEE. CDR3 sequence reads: CASSRGLASNTGELFF. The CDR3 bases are TGTGCCAGCAGTCGAGGACTAGCGAGTAACACCGGGGAGCTGTTTTTT.

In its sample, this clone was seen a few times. CDR3 nucleotide sequence: TGCAGCGTTGAAACTGGAAGTTATGGCTACACCTTC. It codes for CSVETGSYGYTF. J is TRBJ1-2 and V is TRBV29-1, with no clear D. V lost 2 bases and J 5 bases, leaving 9 bases between the germline ends. CDR3 size: 12 residues. CDR1 is SQVTM, CDR2 ANQGSEA, per germline.

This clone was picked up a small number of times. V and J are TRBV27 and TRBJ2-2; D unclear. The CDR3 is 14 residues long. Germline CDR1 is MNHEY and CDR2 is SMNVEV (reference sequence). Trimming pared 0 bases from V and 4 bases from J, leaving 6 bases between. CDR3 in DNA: TGTGCCAGCAGTTTATCCCCGACCACCGGGGAGCTGTTTTTT. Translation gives CASSLSPTTGELFF.

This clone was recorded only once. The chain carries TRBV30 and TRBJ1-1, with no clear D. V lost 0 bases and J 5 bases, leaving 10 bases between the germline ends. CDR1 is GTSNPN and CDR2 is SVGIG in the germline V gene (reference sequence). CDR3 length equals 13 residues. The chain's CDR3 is CAWSVLIHTEAFF. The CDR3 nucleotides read TGTGCCTGGAGTGTCTTGATCCATACTGAAGCTTTCTTT.

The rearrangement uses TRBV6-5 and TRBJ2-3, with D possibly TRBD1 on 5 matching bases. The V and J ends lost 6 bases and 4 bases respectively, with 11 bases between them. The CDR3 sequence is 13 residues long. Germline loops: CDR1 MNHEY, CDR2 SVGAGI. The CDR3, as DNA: TGTGCCAGCAGGCGTTTAGGGGCAGATACGCAGTATTTT. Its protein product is CASRRLGADTQYF.

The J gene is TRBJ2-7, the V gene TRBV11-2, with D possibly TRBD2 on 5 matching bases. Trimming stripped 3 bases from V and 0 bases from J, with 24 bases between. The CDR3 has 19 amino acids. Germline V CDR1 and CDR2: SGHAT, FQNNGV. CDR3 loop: CASSFGWVLRASSSYEQYF. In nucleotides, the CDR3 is TGTGCCAGCAGCTTTGGGTGGGTTCTGAGGGCCTCTAGCTCCTACGAGCAGTACTTC.

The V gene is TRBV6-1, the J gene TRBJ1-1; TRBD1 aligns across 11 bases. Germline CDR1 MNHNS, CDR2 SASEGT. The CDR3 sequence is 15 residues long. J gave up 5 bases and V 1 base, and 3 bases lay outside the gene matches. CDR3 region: CASSEVGTGGTEAFF. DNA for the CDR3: TGTGCCAGCAGTGAAGTTGGGACAGGGGGAACTGAAGCTTTCTTT.

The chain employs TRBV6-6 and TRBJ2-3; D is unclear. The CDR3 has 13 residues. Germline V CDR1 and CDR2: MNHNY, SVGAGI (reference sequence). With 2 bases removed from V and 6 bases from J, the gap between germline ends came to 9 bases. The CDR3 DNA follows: TGTGCCAGCAGTTACCCGGACGGGGATACGCAGTATTTT. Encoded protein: CASSYPDGDTQYF.

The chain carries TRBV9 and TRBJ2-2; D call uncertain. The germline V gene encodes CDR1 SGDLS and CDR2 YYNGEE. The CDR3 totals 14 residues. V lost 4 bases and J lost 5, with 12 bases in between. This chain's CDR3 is CASSSGTRTGELFF. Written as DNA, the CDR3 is TGTGCCAGCAGCTCAGGCACCAGAACCGGGGAGCTGTTTTTT. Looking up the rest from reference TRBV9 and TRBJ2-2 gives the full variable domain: DSGVTQTPKHLITATGQRVTLRCSPRSGDLSVYWYQQSLDQGLQFLIQYYNGEERAKGNILERFSAQQFPDLHSELNLSSLELGDSALYFCASSSGTRTGELFFGEGSRLTVL.

The CDR3 DNA sequence: TGTGCCAGCAGCTTGAAGGTAGCGGAGGGACAGGGGCGAACTGAAGCTTTCTTT. Amino acids: CASSLKVAEGQGRTEAFF. The chain is built from TRBV5-6 and TRBJ1-1; TRBD1 matches at 10 bases. Unmatched junction bases numbered 14, after V lost 1 base and J lost 5 bases. The germline gives CDR1 SGHDT, CDR2 YYEEEE. This CDR3 has 18 amino acids.

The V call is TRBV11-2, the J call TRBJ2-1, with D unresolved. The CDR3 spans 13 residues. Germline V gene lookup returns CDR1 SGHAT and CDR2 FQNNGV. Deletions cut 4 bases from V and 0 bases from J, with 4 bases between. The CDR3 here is CASSWSSYNEQFF. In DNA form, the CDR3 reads TGTGCCAGCAGCTGGAGCTCCTACAATGAGCAGTTCTTC.

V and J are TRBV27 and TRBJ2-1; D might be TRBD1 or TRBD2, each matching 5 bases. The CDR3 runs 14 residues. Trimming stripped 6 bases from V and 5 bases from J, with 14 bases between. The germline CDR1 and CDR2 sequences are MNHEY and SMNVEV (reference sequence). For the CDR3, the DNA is TGTGCCAGCAGCTATCAGGGAGAACACAATGAGCAGTTCTTC. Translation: CASSYQGEHNEQFF.

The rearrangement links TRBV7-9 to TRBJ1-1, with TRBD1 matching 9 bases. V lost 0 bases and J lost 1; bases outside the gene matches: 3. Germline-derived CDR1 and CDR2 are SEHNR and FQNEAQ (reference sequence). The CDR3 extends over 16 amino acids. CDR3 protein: CASSLATGGSNTEAFF. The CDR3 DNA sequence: TGTGCCAGCAGCTTAGCAACAGGGGGCTCGAACACTGAAGCTTTCTTT.

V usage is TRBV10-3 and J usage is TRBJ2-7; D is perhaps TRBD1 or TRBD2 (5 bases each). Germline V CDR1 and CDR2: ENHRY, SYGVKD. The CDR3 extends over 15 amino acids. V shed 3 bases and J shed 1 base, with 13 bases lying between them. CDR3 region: CAISDGGGGSYEQYF. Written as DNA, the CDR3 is TGTGCCATCAGTGATGGGGGTGGTGGATCCTACGAGCAGTACTTC.

The CDR3 protein is CASSPLGSYEQYF. In DNA form, the CDR3 reads TGTGCCAGCAGCCCCCTTGGGTCCTACGAGCAGTACTTC. V is TRBV7-9 and J is TRBJ2-7, with D unresolved. V gave up 5 bases and J gave up 1 base, with 9 bases separating them. Per germline, CDR1 SEHNR and CDR2 FQNEAQ (reference sequence). This CDR3 is 13 amino acids long.

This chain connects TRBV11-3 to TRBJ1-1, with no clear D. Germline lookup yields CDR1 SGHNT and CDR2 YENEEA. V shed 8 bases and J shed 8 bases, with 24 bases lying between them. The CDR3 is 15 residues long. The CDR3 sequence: CASGLLVEPAGEAFF. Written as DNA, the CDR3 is TGTGCCAGCGGCCTCCTGGTAGAGCCGGCTGGCGAAGCTTTCTTT.

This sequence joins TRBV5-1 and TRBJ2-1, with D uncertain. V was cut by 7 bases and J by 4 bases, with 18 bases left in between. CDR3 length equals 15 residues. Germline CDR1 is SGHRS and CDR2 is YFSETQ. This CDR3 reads CASRKSAENYNEQFF. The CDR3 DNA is TGCGCCAGCCGGAAGTCCGCAGAAAATTACAATGAGCAGTTCTTC.

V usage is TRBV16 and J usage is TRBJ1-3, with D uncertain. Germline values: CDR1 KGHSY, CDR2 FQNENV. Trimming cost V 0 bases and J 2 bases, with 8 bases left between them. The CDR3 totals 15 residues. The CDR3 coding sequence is TGTGCCAGCAGCCAATCCACAGTGCCTGGAAACACCATATATTTT. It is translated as CASSQSTVPGNTIYF.

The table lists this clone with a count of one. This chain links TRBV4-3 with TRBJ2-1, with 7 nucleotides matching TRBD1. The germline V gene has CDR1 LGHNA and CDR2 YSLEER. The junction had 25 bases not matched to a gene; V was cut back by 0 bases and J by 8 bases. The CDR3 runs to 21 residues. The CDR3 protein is CASSQDRGAGGVWSMVDEQFF. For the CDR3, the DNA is TGCGCCAGCAGCCAAGATCGTGGGGCAGGGGGAGTGTGGTCGATGGTGGATGAGCAGTTCTTC.

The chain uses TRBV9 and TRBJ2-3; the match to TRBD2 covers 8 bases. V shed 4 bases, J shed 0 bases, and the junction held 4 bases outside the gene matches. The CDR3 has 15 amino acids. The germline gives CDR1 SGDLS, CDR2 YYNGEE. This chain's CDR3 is CASSRSGGSTDTQYF. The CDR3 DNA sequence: TGTGCCAGCAGCAGGAGCGGGGGTAGCACAGATACGCAGTATTTT.

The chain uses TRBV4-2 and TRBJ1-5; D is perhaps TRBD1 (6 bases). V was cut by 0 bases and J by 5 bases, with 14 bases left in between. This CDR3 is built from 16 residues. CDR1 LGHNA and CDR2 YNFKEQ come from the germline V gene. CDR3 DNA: TGTGCCAGCAGCCAAGATCCGGGGGGCCGCTATCAGCCCCAGCATTTT. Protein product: CASSQDPGGRYQPQHF.

CDR3 sequence: CASSQEGSPYEQYF. In DNA, the CDR3 is TGCGCCAGCAGCCAAGAAGGGTCGCCCTACGAGCAGTACTTC. The chain couples TRBV4-3 to TRBJ2-7, with D hard to call. This CDR3 is 14 amino acids long. Germline V gives CDR1 LGHNA, CDR2 YSLEER. Between the trimmed V and J ends, which lost 0 bases and 2 bases, there was a span of 8 bases.

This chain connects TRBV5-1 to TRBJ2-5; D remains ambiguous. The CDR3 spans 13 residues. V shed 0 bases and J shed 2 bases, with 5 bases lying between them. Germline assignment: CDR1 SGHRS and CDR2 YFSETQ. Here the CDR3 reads CASSLGSQETQYF. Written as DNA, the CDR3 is TGCGCCAGCAGCTTGGGGTCTCAAGAGACCCAGTACTTC. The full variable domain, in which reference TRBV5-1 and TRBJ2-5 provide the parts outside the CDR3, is KAGVTQTPRYLIKTRGQQVTLSCSPISGHRSVSWYQQTPGQGLQFLFEYFSETQRNKGNFPGRFSGRQFSNSRSEMNVSTLELGDSALYLCASSLGSQETQYFGPGTRLLVL.

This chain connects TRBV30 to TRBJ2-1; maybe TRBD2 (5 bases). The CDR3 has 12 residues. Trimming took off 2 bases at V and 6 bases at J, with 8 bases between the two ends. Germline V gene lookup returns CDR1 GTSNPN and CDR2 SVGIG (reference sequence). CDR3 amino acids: CAWSWLANEQFF. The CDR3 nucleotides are TGTGCCTGGAGTTGGCTAGCCAATGAGCAGTTCTTC.

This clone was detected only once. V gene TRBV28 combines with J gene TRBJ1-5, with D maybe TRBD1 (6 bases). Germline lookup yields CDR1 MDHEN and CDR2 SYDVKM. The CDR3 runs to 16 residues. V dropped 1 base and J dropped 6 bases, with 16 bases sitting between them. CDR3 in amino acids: CASSLLGGAQRQPQHF. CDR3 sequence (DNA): TGTGCCAGCAGTTTATTGGGGGGGGCACAACGTCAGCCCCAGCATTTT.